This TCR beta chain came from a study of PD-L1 blockade in urothelial cancer. Study background: Analyses were performed on blood at 3 weeks after treatment start (the second dose) and at 6 weeks.

Synthetic TCR analog templates were spiked into all PCRs individually. Clones were sequenced by immunoSEQ multiplex PCR, and TCRdb holds only the in-frame ones, with some missing. The sample has about 22,000 clones; around 90% are singletons. Time point given: peripheral blood 6 weeks after treatment start. Each individual provided 1 to 8 samples (taken pretreatment and on-treatment). Study-level points and caveats: Stronger expansion of tumor-associated clones in blood at 3 weeks distinguished durable-benefit patients.

This clone is categorized as medium-sized (0.01 to 0.1%). As yet, its antigen is unknown. Germline CDR1 and CDR2: SEHNR and FQNEAQ (reference sequence). The CDR3 sequence is 16 residues long. V was cut by 5 bases and J by 3 bases, with 17 bases left in between. The TCR sequence derives from a woman aged 55-75 years with urothelial cancer. The source material was PBMCs, sampled around atezolizumab (anti-PD-L1) treatment. This chain joins TRBV7-9 and TRBJ2-1; D may be TRBD2 (6 bases). The CDR3 sequence: CASSPLTGRSYNEQFF. The CDR3 nucleotides read TGTGCCAGCAGCCCACTAACCGGGAGAAGCTACAATGAGCAGTTCTTC. Variable domain in full (rest from reference TRBV7-9 and TRBJ2-1): DTGVSQNPRHKITKRGQNVTFRCDPISEHNRLYWYRQTLGQGPEFLTYFQNEAQLEKSRLLSDRFSAERPKGSFSTLEIQRTEQGDSAMYLCASSPLTGRSYNEQFFGPGTRLTVL.